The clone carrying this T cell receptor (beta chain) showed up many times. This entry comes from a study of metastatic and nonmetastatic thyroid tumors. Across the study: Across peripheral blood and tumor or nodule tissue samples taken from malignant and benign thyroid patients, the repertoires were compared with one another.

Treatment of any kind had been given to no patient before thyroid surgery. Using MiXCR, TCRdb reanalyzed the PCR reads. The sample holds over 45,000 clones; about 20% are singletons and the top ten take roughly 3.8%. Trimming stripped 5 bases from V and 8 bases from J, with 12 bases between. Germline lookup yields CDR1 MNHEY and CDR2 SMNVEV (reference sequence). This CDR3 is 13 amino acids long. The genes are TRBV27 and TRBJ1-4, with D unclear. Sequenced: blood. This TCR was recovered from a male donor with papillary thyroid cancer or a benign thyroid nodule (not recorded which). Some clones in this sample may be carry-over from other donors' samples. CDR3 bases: TGTGCCAGCAGTGGAAACAGCGGCGAAAAACTGTTTTTT. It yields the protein CASSGNSGEKLFF.